The T cell receptor beta chain described here comes from a study of Ad26.COV2.S vaccination and SARS-CoV-2 variants. Using immunoSEQ multiplex PCR, the repertoire was profiled, and TCRdb retains in-frame clones only, with some absent. The sample holds around 450,000 clones, more than 80% seen once. The treatment denotes: around 19 received Ad26.COV2.S at low or high dose, single or two shots; 5 received placebo; per-sample allocation not given. Specimen acquisition occurred on day 63 following the initial vaccine or placebo injection. Germline CDR1 is SGDLS and CDR2 is YYNGEE. With V trimmed by 0 bases and J by 3 bases, 2 bases remained unmatched. The CDR3 loop spans 14 amino acids.

The J gene is TRBJ2-7, the V gene TRBV9; 8 nucleotides match TRBD1. The sample consisted of peripheral blood, taken in a trial of Ad26.COV2.S vaccine versus placebo. The TCR comes from a person aged 18-60 years who received the Ad26.COV2.S COVID-19 vaccine or a placebo. The CDR3 spells CASSVDTGGYEQYF. The CDR3 DNA reads TGTGCCAGCAGCGTAGACACAGGGGGCTACGAGCAGTACTTC.